This record concerns one T cell receptor beta chain sequence. Its matching antigen is unknown. The data are from a study of CXCR3-negative and CXCR3-positive naive CD8 T cells. Whole-study results and caveats: Comparison of naive cells showed more hydrophobic TRB CDR3s in CXCR3-positive than in CXCR3-negative naive cells.

Germline CDR1 is LNHNV and CDR2 is YYDKDF (reference sequence). The CDR3 is 13 residues long. Each TRB cDNA library was prepared by 5' RACE (with UMI labels). For each CDR3 protein, TCRdb gives one entry from its re-call of the 5' RACE reads, without DNA. The listing records some 99,000 distinct CDR3 sequences. What was sequenced was naive CXCR3+ CD8+ T cells from blood. The subset denotes: CD45RO-CCR7+CD27+CD95- naive CD8+ T cells expressing CXCR3 (TNR3+). The sequence was collected from a human donor in good health. Some clones in this sample may be carry-over from other donors' samples. The chain has TRBV15 and TRBJ2-3. Here the CDR3 reads CATSRAVADTQYF.